This T cell receptor beta chain stems from a study of persistence of HIV-infected CD4 T cells. The libraries were made with immunoSEQ version 4 in survey mode. Sequencing used immunoSEQ multiplex PCR; TCRdb keeps in-frame clones, though not all of them. The sample has over 25,000 clones; almost 85% are singletons. Cells were stimulated with CMV-infected fibroblast lysates at 10 ug/mL. Memory cells lacking CD40L and CD69 with high CD45RO were sorted. Details on this clone: Its matching antigen is unknown.

The receptor was isolated from an adult man with HIV who was CMV-seropositive. The sample was CD4+ T cells sorted from PBMCs after 18-hour stimulation, taken from a patient who received antiretroviral therapy.

The CDR3 DNA follows: TGTGCCAGCAGTTACGGTAGCGGCAATCAGCCCCAGCATTTT. Protein sequence: CASSYGSGNQPQHF. The J gene is TRBJ1-5, the V gene TRBV6-5; unclear D gene. The CDR3 contains 14 residues. The V gene's germline CDR1 is MNHEY and CDR2 SVGAGI. Between the trimmed V and J ends, which lost 2 bases and 2 bases, there was a span of 7 bases.